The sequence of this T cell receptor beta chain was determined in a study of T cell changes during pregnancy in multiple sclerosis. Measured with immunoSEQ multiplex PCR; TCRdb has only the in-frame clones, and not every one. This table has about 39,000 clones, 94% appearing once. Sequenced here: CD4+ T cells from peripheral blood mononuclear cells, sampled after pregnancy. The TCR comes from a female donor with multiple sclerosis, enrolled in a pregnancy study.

For the CDR3, the DNA is TGCGCCAGCAGCCAGGACTGGGCGAACACTGAAGCTTTCTTT. It specifies CASSQDWANTEAFF. This chain connects TRBV5-1 to TRBJ1-1; D unresolved. With 4 bases removed from V and 1 base from J, the gap between germline ends came to 11 bases. The germline V gene encodes CDR1 SGHRS and CDR2 YFSETQ. The CDR3 spans 14 residues.